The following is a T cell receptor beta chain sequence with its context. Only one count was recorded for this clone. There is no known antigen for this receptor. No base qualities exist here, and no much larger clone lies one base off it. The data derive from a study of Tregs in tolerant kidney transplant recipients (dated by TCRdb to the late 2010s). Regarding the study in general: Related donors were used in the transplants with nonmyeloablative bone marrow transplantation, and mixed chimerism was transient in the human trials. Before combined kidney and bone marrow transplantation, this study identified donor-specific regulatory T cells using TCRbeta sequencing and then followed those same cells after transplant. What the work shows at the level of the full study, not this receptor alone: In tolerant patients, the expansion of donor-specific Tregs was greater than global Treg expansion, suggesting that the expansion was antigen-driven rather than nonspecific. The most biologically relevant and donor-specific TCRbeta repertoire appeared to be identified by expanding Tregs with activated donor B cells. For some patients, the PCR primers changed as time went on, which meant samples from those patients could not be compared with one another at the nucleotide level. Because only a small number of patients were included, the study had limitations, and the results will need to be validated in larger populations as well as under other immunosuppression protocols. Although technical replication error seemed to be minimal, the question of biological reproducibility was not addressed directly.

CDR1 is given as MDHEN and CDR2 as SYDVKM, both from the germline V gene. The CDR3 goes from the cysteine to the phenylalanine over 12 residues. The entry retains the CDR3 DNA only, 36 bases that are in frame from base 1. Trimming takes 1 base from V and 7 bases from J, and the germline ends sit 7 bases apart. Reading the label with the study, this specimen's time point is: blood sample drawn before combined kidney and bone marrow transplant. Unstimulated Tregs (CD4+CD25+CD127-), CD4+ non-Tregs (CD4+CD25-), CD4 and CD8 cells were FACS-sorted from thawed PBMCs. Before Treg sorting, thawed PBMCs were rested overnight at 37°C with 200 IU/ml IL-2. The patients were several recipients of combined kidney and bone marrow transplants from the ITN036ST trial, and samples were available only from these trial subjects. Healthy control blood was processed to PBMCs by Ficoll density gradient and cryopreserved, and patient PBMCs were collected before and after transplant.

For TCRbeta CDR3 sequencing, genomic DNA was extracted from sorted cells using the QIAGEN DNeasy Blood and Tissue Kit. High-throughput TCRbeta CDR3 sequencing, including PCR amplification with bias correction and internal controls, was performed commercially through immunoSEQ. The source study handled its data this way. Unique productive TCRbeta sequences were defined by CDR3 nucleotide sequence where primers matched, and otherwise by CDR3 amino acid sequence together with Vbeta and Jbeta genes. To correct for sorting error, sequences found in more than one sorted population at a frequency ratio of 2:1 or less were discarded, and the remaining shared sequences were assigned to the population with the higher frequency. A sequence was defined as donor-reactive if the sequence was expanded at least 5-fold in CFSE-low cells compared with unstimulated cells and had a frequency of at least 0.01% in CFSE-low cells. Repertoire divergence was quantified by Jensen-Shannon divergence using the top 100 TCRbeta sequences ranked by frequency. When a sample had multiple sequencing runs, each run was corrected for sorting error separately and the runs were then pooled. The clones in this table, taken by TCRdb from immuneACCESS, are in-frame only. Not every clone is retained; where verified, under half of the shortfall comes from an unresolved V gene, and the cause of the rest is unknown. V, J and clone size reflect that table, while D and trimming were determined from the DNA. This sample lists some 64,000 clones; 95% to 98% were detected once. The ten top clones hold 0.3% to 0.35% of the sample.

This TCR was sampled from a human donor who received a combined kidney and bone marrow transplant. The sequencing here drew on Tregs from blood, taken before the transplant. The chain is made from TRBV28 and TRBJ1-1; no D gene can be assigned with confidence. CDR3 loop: CASSLSSSEAFF. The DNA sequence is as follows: TGTGCCAGCAGTTTATCCTCCAGTGAAGCTTTCTTT.